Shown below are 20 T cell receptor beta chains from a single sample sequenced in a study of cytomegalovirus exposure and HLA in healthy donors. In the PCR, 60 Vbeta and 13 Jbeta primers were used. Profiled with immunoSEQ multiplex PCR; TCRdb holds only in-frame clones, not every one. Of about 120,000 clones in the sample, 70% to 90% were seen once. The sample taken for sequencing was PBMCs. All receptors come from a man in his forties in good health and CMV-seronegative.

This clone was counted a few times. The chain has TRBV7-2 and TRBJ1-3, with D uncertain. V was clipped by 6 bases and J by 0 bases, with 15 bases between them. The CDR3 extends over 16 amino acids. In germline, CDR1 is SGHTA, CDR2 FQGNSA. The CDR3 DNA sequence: TGTGCCAGCAGTTCAGGCCCGGGATCCTCTGGAAACACCATATATTTT. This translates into CASSSGPGSSGNTIYF.

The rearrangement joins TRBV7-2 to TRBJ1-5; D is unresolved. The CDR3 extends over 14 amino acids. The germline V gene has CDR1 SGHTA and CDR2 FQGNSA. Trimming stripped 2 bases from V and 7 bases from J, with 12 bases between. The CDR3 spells CASSLIEGRQPQHF. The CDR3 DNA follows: TGTGCCAGCAGCTTAATAGAGGGTCGGCAGCCCCAGCATTTT.

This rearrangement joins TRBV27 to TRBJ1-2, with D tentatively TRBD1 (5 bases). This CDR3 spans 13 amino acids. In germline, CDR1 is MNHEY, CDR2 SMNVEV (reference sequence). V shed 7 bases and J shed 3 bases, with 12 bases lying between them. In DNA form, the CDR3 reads TGTGCCAGCAAACAGACAGCGCACTATGGCTACACCTTC. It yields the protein CASKQTAHYGYTF.

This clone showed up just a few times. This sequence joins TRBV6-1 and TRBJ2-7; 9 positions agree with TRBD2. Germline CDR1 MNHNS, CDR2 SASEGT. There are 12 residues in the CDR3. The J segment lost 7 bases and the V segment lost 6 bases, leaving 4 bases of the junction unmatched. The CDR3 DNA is TGTGCCAGCAGAGGACTAGCGAGGGAGCAGTACTTC. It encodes CASRGLAREQYF.

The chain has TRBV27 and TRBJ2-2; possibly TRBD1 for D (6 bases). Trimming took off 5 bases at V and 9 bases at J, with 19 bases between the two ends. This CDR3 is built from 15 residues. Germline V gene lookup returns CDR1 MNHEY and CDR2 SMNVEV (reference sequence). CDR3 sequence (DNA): TGTGCCAGCAGTCCCCCGGGACAACCCCACCGGGAGCTGTTTTTT. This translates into CASSPPGQPHRELFF.

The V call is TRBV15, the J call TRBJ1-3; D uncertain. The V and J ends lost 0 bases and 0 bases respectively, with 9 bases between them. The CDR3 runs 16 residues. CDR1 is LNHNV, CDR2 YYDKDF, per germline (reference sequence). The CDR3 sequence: CATSRDQQSSGNTIYF. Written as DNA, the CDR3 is TGTGCCACCAGCAGAGATCAACAGAGCTCTGGAAACACCATATATTTT.

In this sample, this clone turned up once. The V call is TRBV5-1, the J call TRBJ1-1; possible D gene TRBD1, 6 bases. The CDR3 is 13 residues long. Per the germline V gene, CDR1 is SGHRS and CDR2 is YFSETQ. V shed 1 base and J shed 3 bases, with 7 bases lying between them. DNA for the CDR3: TGCGCCAGCAGCTTGAAGGGGGACACTGAAGCTTTCTTT. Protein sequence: CASSLKGDTEAFF.

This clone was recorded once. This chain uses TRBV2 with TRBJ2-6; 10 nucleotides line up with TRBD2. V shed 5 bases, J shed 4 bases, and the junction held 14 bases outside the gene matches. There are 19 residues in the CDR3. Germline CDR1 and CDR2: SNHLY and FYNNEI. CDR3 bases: TGTGCCAGCAGTTCCCCCGGACTAGCGGTTAGAGCCGGGGCCAACGTCCTGACTTTC. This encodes CASSSPGLAVRAGANVLTF.

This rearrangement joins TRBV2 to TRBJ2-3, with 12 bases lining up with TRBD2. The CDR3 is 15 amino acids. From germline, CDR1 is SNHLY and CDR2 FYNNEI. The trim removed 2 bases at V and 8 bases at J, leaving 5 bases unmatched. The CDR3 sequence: CASSELAGGRGTQYF. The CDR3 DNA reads TGTGCCAGCAGTGAACTAGCGGGAGGGCGGGGTACGCAGTATTTT.

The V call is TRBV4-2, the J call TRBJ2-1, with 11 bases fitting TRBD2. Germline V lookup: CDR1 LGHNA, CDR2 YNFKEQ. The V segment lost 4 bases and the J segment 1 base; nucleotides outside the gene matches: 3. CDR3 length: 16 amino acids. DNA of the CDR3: TGTGCCAGCAGCCCGGGACTAGCGGCGTCCTACAATGAGCAGTTCTTC. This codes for CASSPGLAASYNEQFF.

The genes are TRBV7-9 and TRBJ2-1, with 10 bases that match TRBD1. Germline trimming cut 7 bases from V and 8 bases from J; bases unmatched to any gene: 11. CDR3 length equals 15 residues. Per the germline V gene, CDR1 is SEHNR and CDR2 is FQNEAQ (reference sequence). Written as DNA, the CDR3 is TGTGCCAGCACCCACCGGGACAGGGGAAGAGATGAGCAGTTCTTC. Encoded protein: CASTHRDRGRDEQFF.

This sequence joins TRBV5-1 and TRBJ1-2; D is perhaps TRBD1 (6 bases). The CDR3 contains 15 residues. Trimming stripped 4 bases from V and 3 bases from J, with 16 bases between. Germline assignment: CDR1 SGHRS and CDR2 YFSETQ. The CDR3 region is CASSAEQGGDYGYTF. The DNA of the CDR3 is TGCGCCAGCAGCGCAGAACAGGGAGGGGACTATGGCTACACCTTC.

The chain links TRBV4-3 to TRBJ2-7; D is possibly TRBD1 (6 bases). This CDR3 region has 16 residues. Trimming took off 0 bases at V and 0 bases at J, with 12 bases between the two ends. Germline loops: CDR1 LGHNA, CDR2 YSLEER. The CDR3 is CASSQDRTGSSYEQYF. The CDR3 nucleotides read TGCGCCAGCAGCCAAGATCGTACAGGGAGCTCCTACGAGCAGTACTTC.

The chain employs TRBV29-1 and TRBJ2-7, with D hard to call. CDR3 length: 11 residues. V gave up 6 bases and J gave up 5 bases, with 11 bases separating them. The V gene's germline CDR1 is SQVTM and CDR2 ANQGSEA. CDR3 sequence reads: CSVVKPDEQYF. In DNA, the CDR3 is TGCAGCGTCGTAAAGCCCGACGAGCAGTACTTC.

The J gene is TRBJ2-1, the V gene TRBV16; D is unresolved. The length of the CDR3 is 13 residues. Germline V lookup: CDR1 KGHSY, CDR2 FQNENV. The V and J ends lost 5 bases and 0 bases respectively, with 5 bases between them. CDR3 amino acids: CASSGGSYNEQFF. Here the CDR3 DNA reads TGTGCCAGCAGCGGCGGCTCCTACAATGAGCAGTTCTTC.

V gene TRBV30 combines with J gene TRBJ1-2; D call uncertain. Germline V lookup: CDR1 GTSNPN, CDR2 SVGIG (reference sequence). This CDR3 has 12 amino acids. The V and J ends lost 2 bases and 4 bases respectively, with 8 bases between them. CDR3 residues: CAWSRRGYGYTF. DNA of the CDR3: TGTGCCTGGAGTCGGCGGGGCTATGGCTACACCTTC.

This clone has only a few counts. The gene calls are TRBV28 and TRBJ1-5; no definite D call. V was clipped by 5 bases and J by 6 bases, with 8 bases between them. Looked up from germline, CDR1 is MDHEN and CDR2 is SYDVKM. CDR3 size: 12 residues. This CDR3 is CASSVHGQPQHF. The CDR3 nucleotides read TGTGCCAGCAGTGTCCACGGTCAGCCCCAGCATTTT.

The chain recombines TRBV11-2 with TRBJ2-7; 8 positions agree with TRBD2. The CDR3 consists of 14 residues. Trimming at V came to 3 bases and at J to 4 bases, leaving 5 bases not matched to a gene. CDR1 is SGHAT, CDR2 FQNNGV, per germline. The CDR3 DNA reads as TGTGCCAGCAGCTTGTCTAGCGGGCAATACGAGCAGTACTTC. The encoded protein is CASSLSSGQYEQYF.

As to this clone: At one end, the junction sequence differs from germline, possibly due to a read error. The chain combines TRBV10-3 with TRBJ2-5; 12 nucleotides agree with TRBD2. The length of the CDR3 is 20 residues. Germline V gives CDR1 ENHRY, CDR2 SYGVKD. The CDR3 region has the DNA TGTGCCATCAGTGAGTCCGGGATAGGGCTAGCGGGAGGGCAGCAAGCGACCCAGTACTTC. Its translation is CAISESGIGLAGGQQATQYF.

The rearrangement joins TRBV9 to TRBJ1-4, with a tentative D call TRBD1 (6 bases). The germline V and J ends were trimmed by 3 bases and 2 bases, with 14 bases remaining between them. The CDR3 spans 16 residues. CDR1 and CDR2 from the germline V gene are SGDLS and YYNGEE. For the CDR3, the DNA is TGTGCCAGCAGCGCGGCATACAGGGCGACTAATGAAAAACTGTTTTTT. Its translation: CASSAAYRATNEKLFF.